The entry that follows covers one TCR beta chain sequence. The record originates from a study of blood T cell repertoires in COVID-19. Study overall: Sample material is recorded as cDNA or gDNA derived from T cells, B-cell-depleted T cells, or PBMCs.

V lost 4 bases, J lost 3 bases, and 31 bases lay in between. CDR1 is SGDLS, CDR2 YYNGEE, per germline. This CDR3 is built from 20 residues. The assay was immunoSEQ multiplex PCR, and TCRdb's table has in-frame clones only and misses some. This sample has over 70,000 clones; around 93% occur once, and the top ten carry approximately 2.3%. The TCR comes from a human donor with active COVID-19. The donor label of this sample is uncertain. Sequencing was performed on peripheral blood. The V gene is TRBV9, the J gene TRBJ1-1; a possible D gene is TRBD1 (5 bases). The CDR3 reads CASSSSPWGRGFLSYTEAFF. In DNA form, the CDR3 reads TGTGCCAGCAGCTCATCCCCCTGGGGGAGGGGATTTTTGAGTTACACTGAAGCTTTCTTT.